One and the same sample provided the 28 T cell receptor beta chains below, sequenced in a study of T cells in Graves' hyperthyroidism and ophthalmopathy. RNA transcripts provided the source from which TCR beta CDR3 regions were amplified. During a first-round RT-PCR of the TCR CDR3, the HTBI primer set was used. TCRdb re-called the multiplex PCR reads through MiXCR, storing one row per CDR3 protein. The sample has 560,000 or so distinct CDR3 sequences; 15% to 20% are singletons. The sample consisted of blood. All receptors come from a man aged 35-49 years with Graves' ophthalmopathy.

The CDR3 DNA follows: TGTGCCACCAGCCCTACCAGGGGGCGCAGTCAGCCCCAGCATTTT. Amino acids: CATSPTRGRSQPQHF. The V call is TRBV15, the J call TRBJ1-5, with 8 bases matching TRBD1. The CDR3 is 15 residues long. Germline loops: CDR1 LNHNV, CDR2 YYDKDF (reference sequence). J was trimmed by 6 bases and V by 5 bases; bases with no gene match: 9.

The CDR3 DNA reads as TGTGCCAGCAGCTTATCTAGCGGGATAACAGATACGCAGTATTTT. Translating it yields CASSLSSGITDTQYF. The genes are TRBV7-2 and TRBJ2-3, with 9 bases matching TRBD2. Looked up from germline, CDR1 is SGHTA and CDR2 is FQGNSA. The CDR3 spans 15 residues. V shed 2 bases, J shed 3 bases, and the junction held 3 bases outside the gene matches.

The chain links TRBV6-1 to TRBJ2-1; a weak D match, TRBD2 (7 bases). This CDR3 spans 15 amino acids. Germline V gene data show CDR1 as MNHNS and CDR2 as SASEGT. Trimming stripped 2 bases from V and 2 bases from J, with 10 bases between. The CDR3 DNA is TGTGCCAGCAGTGAAATAGGGGGGGCCTACAATGAGCAGTTCTTC. Its protein is CASSEIGGAYNEQFF.

The gene calls are TRBV29-1 and TRBJ2-7; 8 bases agree with TRBD2. With 4 bases clipped from V and 5 bases from J, the junction kept 19 bases outside the gene matches. The germline CDR1 and CDR2 sequences are SQVTM and ANQGSEA. The CDR3 loop spans 17 amino acids. CDR3 DNA sequence: TGCAGCGTTGGGGGGGTTGTGGGGACTAGGAGTTTCGACGAGCAGTACTTC. It codes for CSVGGVVGTRSFDEQYF.

This clonotype turned up a few times. The chain carries TRBV3-1 and TRBJ2-4; no clear D. The germline V gene has CDR1 LGHDT and CDR2 YNNKEL (reference sequence). The CDR3 is 13 residues long. Trimming took off 0 bases at V and 15 bases at J, with 15 bases between the two ends. The CDR3 DNA reads TGTGCCAGCAGCCAAGATTGGGCTAAAGTACCGTACTTC. This sequence encodes CASSQDWAKVPYF.

This chain connects TRBV2 to TRBJ2-1; 9 nucleotides match TRBD2. This CDR3 spans 14 amino acids. The V segment lost 7 bases and the J segment 6 bases; nucleotides outside the gene matches: 7. Looked up from germline, CDR1 is SNHLY and CDR2 is FYNNEI. The CDR3 region is CASKVAGGSNEQFF. The DNA for the CDR3 is TGTGCCAGCAAGGTTGCGGGAGGGTCCAATGAGCAGTTCTTC.

The genes are TRBV29-1 and TRBJ2-1, with 9 bases fitting TRBD2. The V gene's germline CDR1 is SQVTM and CDR2 ANQGSEA. The CDR3 is made up of 15 amino acids. This CDR3 is CTTRGREGSYNEQFF. The CDR3 region has the DNA TGCACCACTCGAGGGCGGGAGGGGTCCTACAATGAGCAGTTCTTC.

In its sample, this clonotype was seen many times. The V call is TRBV3-1, the J call TRBJ2-7; D perhaps matches TRBD1 (6 bases). CDR1 LGHDT and CDR2 YNNKEL come from the germline V gene (reference sequence). The CDR3 consists of 14 residues. With 6 bases removed from V and 2 bases from J, the gap between germline ends came to 14 bases. The CDR3 reads CASSPGAVPYEQYF. CDR3 in DNA: TGTGCCAGCAGTCCAGGGGCCGTCCCCTACGAGCAGTACTTC.

V gene TRBV5-1 combines with J gene TRBJ1-3, with D hard to call. The germline V gene has CDR1 SGHRS and CDR2 YFSETQ. V lost 8 bases to trimming and J lost 0 bases, with 12 bases between them. The CDR3 runs to 14 residues. The CDR3, as DNA: TGCGCCAGTGCGAGCGGGATCTCTGGAAACACCATATATTTT. Protein sequence: CASASGISGNTIYF.

This clonotype appeared many times. The V and J genes are TRBV27 and TRBJ1-1; 7 nucleotides agree with TRBD1. V trimming: 1 base; J trimming: 4 bases; junction bases outside the gene matches: 12. Germline lookup yields CDR1 MNHEY and CDR2 SMNVEV (reference sequence). The CDR3 has 17 residues. The CDR3 DNA reads TGTGCCAGCAGTTTATTACGTCACAGGGGTGGCGGCACTGAAGCTTTCTTT. Protein sequence: CASSLLRHRGGGTEAFF.

The chain joins TRBV30 to TRBJ1-4; a possible D gene is TRBD1 (5 bases). Germline V gives CDR1 GTSNPN, CDR2 SVGIG (reference sequence). V lost 3 bases, J lost 8 bases, and 19 bases lay in between. This CDR3 contains 15 residues. Here the CDR3 reads CAWRFGGGIGEKLFF. For the CDR3, the DNA is TGTGCCTGGAGGTTTGGGGGGGGAATTGGCGAAAAACTGTTTTTT.

In its sample, this clonotype was seen a few times. The chain recombines TRBV12-5 with TRBJ2-2, with unresolved D. V dropped 6 bases and J dropped 6 bases, with 5 bases sitting between them. The germline V gene has CDR1 LGHNT and CDR2 FRNRAP. The CDR3 has 11 residues. The CDR3: CASGGSGELFF. The CDR3 DNA reads TGTGCTAGTGGGGGCTCCGGGGAGCTGTTTTTT. The complete variable domain, with remaining parts taken from reference TRBV12-5 and TRBJ2-2, reads DARVTQTPRHKVTEMGQEVTMRCQPILGHNTVFWYRQTMMQGLELLAYFRNRAPLDDSGMPKDRFSAEMPDATLATLKIQPSEPRDSAVYFCASGGSGELFFGEGSRLTVL.

This clonotype appeared many times. The gene calls are TRBV12-3 or TRBV12-4 and TRBJ2-7; 11 bases are a match to TRBD2. V was clipped by 4 bases and J by 7 bases; unmatched bases: 9. The CDR3 is 15 residues long. The CDR3 loop is CASSSRLAGKGEQYF. DNA of the CDR3: TGTGCCAGCAGTTCCCGACTAGCGGGGAAAGGAGAGCAGTACTTC.

The sample holds many counts of this clonotype. The CDR3, as DNA: TGCAGTGCTCCGCCTCCGGGACTAGCGGGATGGAGCTCCTACAATGAGCAGTTCTTC. It encodes CSAPPPGLAGWSSYNEQFF. The chain is built from TRBV20-1 and TRBJ2-1; the match to TRBD2 covers 13 bases. V shed 5 bases, J shed 0 bases, and the junction held 13 bases outside the gene matches. Germline V gene sequence: CDR1 DFQATT, CDR2 SNEGSKA (reference sequence). The CDR3 consists of 19 residues.

This clonotype came up many times. The chain uses TRBV28 and TRBJ2-5, with D uncertain. The germline CDR1 and CDR2 sequences are MDHEN and SYDVKM. The CDR3 is 15 amino acids. Trimming cost V 5 bases and J 1 base, with 14 bases left between them. DNA for the CDR3: TGTGCCAGCAGTCCCTGGACCCGGCCCCAAGAGACCCAGTACTTC. This codes for CASSPWTRPQETQYF.

This sequence joins TRBV18 and TRBJ2-4, with 8 nucleotides matching TRBD1. This CDR3 has 15 residues. The V segment lost 8 bases and the J segment 8 bases; nucleotides outside the gene matches: 14. From germline, CDR1 is KGHSH and CDR2 LQKENI. The CDR3 DNA reads TGTGCCAGCAGTCGGACAGGGTTGAGGGGAGACATTCAGTACTTC. Amino acids: CASSRTGLRGDIQYF.

The table lists this clonotype with many counts. The chain has TRBV28 and TRBJ2-1; 8 positions match TRBD2. This CDR3 region has 16 residues. The V segment lost 4 bases and the J segment 4 bases; nucleotides outside the gene matches: 9. Germline lookup yields CDR1 MDHEN and CDR2 SYDVKM. The CDR3 loop reads CASSSSAGAEYNEQFF. DNA of the CDR3: TGTGCCAGCAGTTCGTCAGCGGGGGCAGAGTACAATGAGCAGTTCTTC.

Comment on this clonotype: At one end the junction does not follow the germline gene, possibly because of a read error. The chain employs TRBV25-1 and TRBJ1-4; tentative D call: TRBD1 (5 bases). There are 15 residues in the CDR3. Germline CDR1 MGHDK, CDR2 SYGVNS. CDR3 nucleotides: TGTGCCAGCAGCGAATCTTTAGGGGCTGAGGAAAAACTGTTTTTT. Translation: CASSESLGAEEKLFF.

This clonotype came up a few times. V and J are TRBV30 and TRBJ1-6, with unresolved D. Germline values: CDR1 GTSNPN, CDR2 SVGIG (reference sequence). This CDR3 spans 13 amino acids. With 2 bases removed from V and 8 bases from J, the gap between germline ends came to 10 bases. The CDR3 DNA follows: TGTGCCTGGAGTCCGCCCGGAGATTCACCCCTCCACTTT. This codes for CAWSPPGDSPLHF. Full variable domain (rest looked up from reference TRBV30 and TRBJ1-6): SQTIHQWPATLVQPVGSPLSLECTVEGTSNPNLYWYRQAAGRGLQLLFYSVGIGQISSEVPQNLSASRPQDRQFILSSKKLLLSDSGFYLCAWSPPGDSPLHFGNGTRLTVT.

This clonotype has at least ten counts. The J gene is TRBJ1-5, the V gene TRBV28; no firm D call. The CDR3 spans 12 residues. Trimming took 6 bases from V and 1 from J, leaving 4 bases between them. Germline CDR1 reads MDHEN; CDR2 reads SYDVKM. CDR3 region: CASRTSNQPQHF. The CDR3 bases are TGTGCCAGCAGGACAAGCAATCAGCCCCAGCATTTT.

The chain uses TRBV4-1 and TRBJ1-2, with D unresolved. The CDR3 is 16 amino acids. V shed 1 base and J shed 1 base, with 13 bases lying between them. Per the germline V gene, CDR1 is MGHRA and CDR2 is YSYEKL. The DNA of the CDR3 is TGCGCCAGCAGCCAAGTTAATCGAGCGGATAACTATGGCTACACCTTC. Amino acid sequence: CASSQVNRADNYGYTF.

Of note for this clonotype: A single base separates this from a much larger clone, so it may be a read error. In this CDR3 the conserved last residue, phenylalanine or tryptophan, is missing, so a read error is likely. The rearrangement joins TRBV30 to TRBJ1-1; 9 bases are a match to TRBD1. The CDR3 is 17 amino acids. J gave up 1 base and V 2 bases, and 11 bases lay outside the gene matches. Germline CDR1 is GTSNPN and CDR2 is SVGIG (reference sequence). The CDR3 spells CAWSPSTDRGKNTEAFS. In DNA form, the CDR3 reads TGTGCCTGGAGTCCCTCGACCGACAGGGGGAAGAACACTGAAGCTTTCTCT.

This clonotype was counted at least ten times. This chain links TRBV11-2 with TRBJ2-5, with D possibly being TRBD1 (5 bases). CDR3 length: 15 amino acids. With 3 bases removed from V and 2 bases from J, the gap between germline ends came to 13 bases. Germline-derived CDR1 and CDR2 are SGHAT and FQNNGV. CDR3 nucleotides: TGTGCCAGCAGCTTCGGTGAACGACAGCAAGAGACCCAGTACTTC. This codes for CASSFGERQQETQYF.

This clonotype came up many times. The rearrangement joins TRBV6-2 or TRBV6-3 to TRBJ2-1; TRBD2 is a possible D gene (6 bases). Germline V lookup: CDR1 MNHEY, CDR2 SVGEGT. The CDR3 covers 13 residues. V was clipped by 4 bases and J by 4 bases, with 8 bases between them. The CDR3 spells CASSFGLYNEQFF. The DNA for the CDR3 is TGTGCCAGCAGTTTTGGACTATACAATGAGCAGTTCTTC.

This clonotype was found many times. The chain carries TRBV20-1 and TRBJ2-4; 10 bases agree with TRBD1. Germline V gene lookup returns CDR1 DFQATT and CDR2 SNEGSKA (reference sequence). V was clipped by 3 bases and J by 7 bases; unmatched bases: 0. This CDR3 is 12 amino acids long. The CDR3 DNA is TGCAGTGCTAGGGACAGGGGGAACATTCAGTACTTC. This encodes CSARDRGNIQYF.

For the CDR3, the DNA is TGTGCCAGCAGCCAATGGCCCGGGTCCGGGAAGGGGTACAATGAGCAGTTCTTC. Translation gives CASSQWPGSGKGYNEQFF. The chain combines TRBV14 with TRBJ2-1, with D perhaps TRBD1 or TRBD2 (5 bases each). Deletions cut 2 bases from V and 4 bases from J, with 21 bases between. Per the germline V gene, CDR1 is SGHDN and CDR2 is FVKESK. The CDR3 is 18 amino acids.

This clonotype was detected a few times. The V and J genes are TRBV25-1 and TRBJ1-2; 7 nucleotides align to TRBD1. Germline V gives CDR1 MGHDK, CDR2 SYGVNS. V shed 8 bases, J shed 4 bases, and the junction held 13 bases outside the gene matches. The CDR3 covers 15 residues. This chain's CDR3 is CASVTRQGILYGYTF. The CDR3 DNA reads TGTGCCAGCGTTACCAGACAGGGTATCCTCTATGGCTACACCTTC.

V gene TRBV28 combines with J gene TRBJ1-6; 9 nucleotides match TRBD1. From germline, CDR1 is MDHEN and CDR2 SYDVKM. J gave up 6 bases and V 7 bases, and 13 bases lay outside the gene matches. The CDR3 covers 17 residues. Here the CDR3 DNA reads TGTGCCAGCACCCAAGGGGGACAGGGTAGAATTAATTCACCCCTCCACTTT. This sequence encodes CASTQGGQGRINSPLHF.